Listed below are T cell receptor beta chains from one sample, sequenced in a study of T-cell memory formation after mild COVID-19. TCRdb itself ran the 5' RACE reads through MiXCR, one entry per CDR3 protein. This table has 450,000 or so distinct CDR3 sequences, about 23% appearing once. Sequenced: PBMCs or a T cell subset sorted from them (not recorded which). These receptors were taken from an adult woman who had mild COVID-19 (a few samples of this study predate the infection). Cell type and time point are not known. Both conserved end residues are part of each CDR3. Fields, in order: D gene, J gene, V gene, CDR3 length, clone size, CDR3 DNA, CDR3 protein. A D gene is named only where the DNA matches it firmly. Clone size is given for some rows only: seen once, a few or many times, or a class if the clone is expanded.

>-|TRBJ2-1|TRBV5-1|15|-
TGCGCCAGCAGCTCCACGGGGAACCCCTACAATGAGCAGTTCTTC
CASSSTGNPYNEQFF
>TRBD1|TRBJ2-3|TRBV18|15|few
TGTGCCAGCTCACCACCGGGACAGTCGACAGATACGCAGTATTTT
CASSPPGQSTDTQYF
>TRBD1|TRBJ1-2|TRBV12-3/TRBV12-4|15|few
TGTGCCAGCAGGAACCGGGACAGGGGGCATCAGGGCTACACCTTC
CASRNRDRGHQGYTF
>-|TRBJ2-3|TRBV12-3/TRBV12-4|13|-
TGTGCCAGCGGCCAGGGGACCACAGATACGCAGTATTTT
CASGQGTTDTQYF
>TRBD2|TRBJ2-1|TRBV29-1|12|-
TGCTCCTCCCAGCGGGAAGCAAATGAGCAGTTCTTC
CSSQREANEQFF
>-|TRBJ2-7|TRBV2|14|-
TGTGCCAGCAGCCCCCCCGTTGGGACCTACGAGCAGTACTTC
CASSPPVGTYEQYF
>TRBD1|TRBJ1-1|TRBV7-3|13|-
TGTGCCAGCAGCTTAACGAGGGACAGGGGCGCTTTCTTT
CASSLTRDRGAFF
>TRBD1|TRBJ2-1|TRBV24-1|16|few
TGTGCCACCAGTACACCGGGACAGGGGGCGAAAGGGGAGCAGTTCTTC
CATSTPGQGAKGEQFF
>-|TRBJ2-2|TRBV3-1|14|many
TGTGCCAGCAGCCAAGGCCCGAACACCGGGGAGCTGTTTTTT
CASSQGPNTGELFF
>-|TRBJ2-5|TRBV5-6|13|few
TGTGCCAGCAGGCTGGTTGGGCAAGAGACCCAGTACTTC
CASRLVGQETQYF
>TRBD2|TRBJ2-7|TRBV6-5|17|few
TGTGCCAGCAGTTACTTGGGAGTAGGGACTAGTGCTAGGGAGCAGTACTTC
CASSYLGVGTSAREQYF
>TRBD2|TRBJ2-7|TRBV29-1|16|once
TGCAGCGTCGGGACTAGCGGGAGGGCCTTTCGCTACGAGCAGTACTTC
CSVGTSGRAFRYEQYF
>-|TRBJ2-1|TRBV29-1|15|few
TGCAGCGTTGAAGATCCACGGCGGGGGCACAATGAGCAGTTCTTC
CSVEDPRRGHNEQFF
>-|TRBJ2-7|TRBV5-1|16|few
TGCGCCAGCAGCTTGGGTGCAGGGGGAGGCCCCTACGAGCAGTACTTC
CASSLGAGGGPYEQYF
>-|TRBJ2-7|TRBV12-3/TRBV12-4|13|few
TGTGCCAGCAGGACTACTGAGACCTACGAGCAGTACTTC
CASRTTETYEQYF
>TRBD2|TRBJ2-2|TRBV7-2|15|many
TGTGCCAGCAGCCGAGGGACTAGCAAGGCCGGGGAGCTGTTTTTT
CASSRGTSKAGELFF